The rows below give T cell receptor beta chains drawn from one sample of a study of identical twins. TCRdb independently ran MiXCR on the 5' RACE reads; one entry per CDR3 protein. The data contain about 470,000 distinct CDR3 sequences, less than 25% of them singletons. The data also belong to a second study, concerning T cells expressing NK-cell markers.

Input material: CD4+ T cells sorted from blood. The receptors stem from a woman between 18 and 29 years old in good health. CDR3s include the opening cysteine and the closing phenylalanine or tryptophan. A D gene is named only where the DNA matches it firmly. Clone size is shown for a subset of rows, as once, few, many or a class of expanded clone.

V gene: TRBV7-9; clone size: -; J gene: TRBJ2-4; D gene: -; CDR3 protein: CASSQGMRKNIQYF; CDR3 DNA: TGTGCCAGCAGCCAGGGGATGCGTAAAAACATTCAGTACTTC
V gene: TRBV7-2; clone size: -; J gene: TRBJ2-1; D gene: TRBD1; CDR3 protein: CASSLPREQGQGRFF; CDR3 DNA: TGTGCCAGCAGCTTACCCCGTGAACAGGGGCAGGGGCGGTTCTTC
V gene: TRBV20-1; clone size: -; J gene: TRBJ2-3; D gene: -; CDR3 protein: CSADPGTSLTDTQYF; CDR3 DNA: TGCAGTGCGGACCCCGGGACATCCCTCACAGATACGCAGTATTTT
V gene: TRBV4-2; clone size: -; J gene: TRBJ1-2; D gene: TRBD1; CDR3 protein: CASSRDSAYGYTF; CDR3 DNA: TGTGCCAGCAGCCGGGACAGCGCCTATGGCTACACCTTC
V gene: TRBV12-3/TRBV12-4; clone size: few; J gene: TRBJ2-7; D gene: -; CDR3 protein: CASLGGGDEQYF; CDR3 DNA: TGTGCCAGTCTTGGAGGGGGCGACGAGCAGTACTTC
V gene: TRBV7-2; clone size: -; J gene: TRBJ2-7; D gene: -; CDR3 protein: CASSERSGLIEQYF; CDR3 DNA: TGTGCCAGCAGCGAGAGGTCCGGCCTAATAGAGCAGTACTTC
V gene: TRBV5-1; clone size: few; J gene: TRBJ2-6; D gene: -; CDR3 protein: CASSVNSGANVLTF; CDR3 DNA: TGCGCCAGCAGCGTTAACTCTGGGGCCAACGTCCTGACTTTC
V gene: TRBV7-2; clone size: -; J gene: TRBJ2-2; D gene: -; CDR3 protein: CASSSWGPGELFF; CDR3 DNA: TGTGCCAGCAGCTCCTGGGGGCCCGGGGAGCTGTTTTTT
V gene: TRBV12-3/TRBV12-4; clone size: -; J gene: TRBJ1-1; D gene: -; CDR3 protein: CASSHAAIPDTEAFF; CDR3 DNA: TGTGCCAGCAGCCATGCTGCCATCCCGGACACTGAAGCTTTCTTT
V gene: TRBV5-1; clone size: few; J gene: TRBJ2-1; D gene: -; CDR3 protein: CASSLGTSMYHNEQFF; CDR3 DNA: TGCGCCAGCAGCTTGGGGACAAGCATGTATCACAATGAGCAGTTCTTC
V gene: TRBV7-2; clone size: many; J gene: TRBJ1-1; D gene: -; CDR3 protein: CASSLQRGNTEAFF; CDR3 DNA: TGTGCCAGCAGTTTACAGAGGGGAAACACTGAAGCTTTCTTT
V gene: TRBV3-1; clone size: few; J gene: TRBJ2-3; D gene: -; CDR3 protein: CASSRIASSITQYF; CDR3 DNA: TGTGCCAGCAGCCGCATTGCCAGCTCTATCACGCAGTATTTT
V gene: TRBV2; clone size: -; J gene: TRBJ2-7; D gene: -; CDR3 protein: CASSSGREQYF; CDR3 DNA: TGTGCCAGCAGTTCTGGTCGGGAGCAGTACTTC
V gene: TRBV10-3; clone size: few; J gene: TRBJ2-7; D gene: TRBD1; CDR3 protein: CAIRGQGAPYEQYF; CDR3 DNA: TGTGCCATCAGGGGACAGGGCGCACCCTACGAGCAGTACTTC
V gene: TRBV10-3; clone size: -; J gene: TRBJ1-1; D gene: -; CDR3 protein: CAISPTVNTEAFF; CDR3 DNA: TGTGCCATCAGTCCCACAGTGAACACTGAAGCTTTCTTT
V gene: TRBV5-1; clone size: -; J gene: TRBJ2-5; D gene: TRBD1; CDR3 protein: CASSPDRGEETQYF; CDR3 DNA: TGCGCCAGCAGCCCGGACAGGGGGGAAGAGACCCAGTACTTC
V gene: TRBV5-4; clone size: -; J gene: TRBJ2-3; D gene: -; CDR3 protein: CASRIGGRFTDTQYF; CDR3 DNA: TGTGCCAGCAGGATTGGGGGAAGGTTCACAGATACGCAGTATTTT
V gene: TRBV3-1; clone size: few; J gene: TRBJ1-1; D gene: -; CDR3 protein: CASSQRGRNTEAFF; CDR3 DNA: TGTGCCAGCAGCCAACGGGGGCGGAACACTGAAGCTTTCTTT
V gene: TRBV30; clone size: -; J gene: TRBJ2-1; D gene: TRBD2; CDR3 protein: CAWGTSGAYNEQFF; CDR3 DNA: TGTGCCTGGGGGACTAGCGGGGCCTACAATGAGCAGTTCTTC
V gene: TRBV20-1; clone size: -; J gene: TRBJ1-5; D gene: -; CDR3 protein: CSATRSGQGNQPQHF; CDR3 DNA: TGCAGTGCTACGCGATCAGGGCAGGGCAATCAGCCCCAGCATTTT
V gene: TRBV10-3; clone size: few; J gene: TRBJ2-3; D gene: TRBD2; CDR3 protein: CAISTSGSTVDTQYF; CDR3 DNA: TGTGCCATCAGTACTAGCGGGAGTACTGTAGATACGCAGTATTTT
V gene: TRBV5-1; clone size: few; J gene: TRBJ2-7; D gene: TRBD2; CDR3 protein: CASSSASGRAWYEQYF; CDR3 DNA: TGCGCCAGCAGCAGTGCTAGCGGGAGGGCCTGGTACGAGCAGTACTTC
V gene: TRBV13; clone size: -; J gene: TRBJ2-5; D gene: -; CDR3 protein: CASSSIKGVLETQYF; CDR3 DNA: TGTGCCAGCAGCTCAATCAAGGGGGTCTTAGAGACCCAGTACTTC
V gene: TRBV7-9; clone size: once; J gene: TRBJ2-1; D gene: -; CDR3 protein: CASSLGTRQYNEQFF; CDR3 DNA: TGTGCCAGCAGCTTAGGGACTCGACAATACAATGAGCAGTTCTTC
V gene: TRBV5-1; clone size: few; J gene: TRBJ2-1; D gene: TRBD2; CDR3 protein: CASSLVLAGTNEQFF; CDR3 DNA: TGCGCCAGCAGCTTGGTACTAGCGGGAACTAATGAGCAGTTCTTC
V gene: TRBV20-1; clone size: few; J gene: TRBJ2-5; D gene: -; CDR3 protein: CSARVDLKGETQYF; CDR3 DNA: TGCAGTGCTAGAGTAGACCTCAAGGGGGAGACCCAGTACTTC
V gene: TRBV20-1; clone size: -; J gene: TRBJ2-3; D gene: TRBD2; CDR3 protein: CSAVAGLSTDTQYF; CDR3 DNA: TGCAGTGCTGTAGCGGGACTCAGCACAGATACGCAGTATTTT
V gene: TRBV12-3/TRBV12-4; clone size: -; J gene: TRBJ2-7; D gene: TRBD1; CDR3 protein: CASTSGQFLGEQYF; CDR3 DNA: TGTGCCAGCACCTCGGGACAGTTTTTGGGCGAGCAGTACTTC
V gene: TRBV7-9; clone size: -; J gene: TRBJ2-3; D gene: -; CDR3 protein: CASSPLSDTQYF; CDR3 DNA: TGTGCCAGCAGCCCCCTTTCAGATACGCAGTATTTT
V gene: TRBV5-1; clone size: -; J gene: TRBJ2-3; D gene: -; CDR3 protein: CASSSGTLAPTDTQYF; CDR3 DNA: TGCGCCAGCTCTTCCGGGACCCTAGCTCCCACAGATACGCAGTATTTT
V gene: TRBV27; clone size: -; J gene: TRBJ1-1; D gene: -; CDR3 protein: CASSLSPANTEAFF; CDR3 DNA: TGTGCCAGCAGTTTATCGCCAGCGAACACTGAAGCTTTCTTT
V gene: TRBV6-5; clone size: -; J gene: TRBJ1-5; D gene: -; CDR3 protein: CAAIGGSQPQHF; CDR3 DNA: TGTGCCGCCATTGGGGGATCCCAGCCCCAGCATTTT
V gene: TRBV7-9; clone size: -; J gene: TRBJ2-1; D gene: TRBD2; CDR3 protein: CASSLVKREGRYFF; CDR3 DNA: TGTGCCAGCAGCTTAGTGAAGCGGGAGGGCCGTTATTTCTTC
V gene: TRBV12-3/TRBV12-4; clone size: many; J gene: TRBJ1-2; D gene: -; CDR3 protein: CASSLQGIYGYTF; CDR3 DNA: TGTGCCAGCAGTTTGCAGGGTATCTATGGCTACACCTTC
V gene: TRBV11-2; clone size: few; J gene: TRBJ2-7; D gene: -; CDR3 protein: CASSRGLPEQYF; CDR3 DNA: TGTGCCAGCAGCCGAGGGCTTCCGGAGCAGTACTTC
V gene: TRBV6-2/TRBV6-3; clone size: -; J gene: TRBJ2-3; D gene: -; CDR3 protein: CASSYGRDTDTQYF; CDR3 DNA: TGTGCCAGCAGTTACGGTAGGGACACAGATACGCAGTATTTT
V gene: TRBV20-1; clone size: -; J gene: TRBJ1-1; D gene: -; CDR3 protein: CSARDPKQGNTEAFF; CDR3 DNA: TGCAGTGCTAGAGATCCAAAACAGGGGAACACTGAAGCTTTCTTT
V gene: TRBV20-1; clone size: -; J gene: TRBJ2-5; D gene: -; CDR3 protein: CSAISDQETQYF; CDR3 DNA: TGCAGTGCTATTAGCGATCAAGAGACCCAGTACTTC
V gene: TRBV20-1; clone size: few; J gene: TRBJ2-7; D gene: -; CDR3 protein: CSARGQIGYDEQYF; CDR3 DNA: TGCAGTGCTAGAGGCCAGATAGGGTACGACGAGCAGTACTTC
V gene: TRBV5-6; clone size: -; J gene: TRBJ2-2; D gene: -; CDR3 protein: CASSLLALRDGELFF; CDR3 DNA: TGTGCCAGCAGCTTGTTAGCGCTAAGGGACGGGGAGCTGTTTTTT
V gene: TRBV12-3/TRBV12-4; clone size: -; J gene: TRBJ2-7; D gene: -; CDR3 protein: CASSFNGNGDYEQYF; CDR3 DNA: TGTGCCAGCAGTTTCAATGGCAACGGAGACTACGAGCAGTACTTC
V gene: TRBV6-1; clone size: -; J gene: TRBJ1-5; D gene: -; CDR3 protein: CASRPSTGPSNQPQHF; CDR3 DNA: TGTGCCAGCAGGCCGTCGACTGGTCCAAGCAATCAGCCCCAGCATTTT
V gene: TRBV20-1; clone size: -; J gene: TRBJ1-2; D gene: TRBD1; CDR3 protein: CSAPTGGKYGYTF; CDR3 DNA: TGCAGTGCCCCGACAGGGGGGAAGTATGGCTACACCTTC
V gene: TRBV29-1; clone size: -; J gene: TRBJ2-7; D gene: TRBD2; CDR3 protein: CSVEGLETYEQYF; CDR3 DNA: TGCAGCGTTGAGGGACTAGAAACCTACGAGCAGTACTTC
V gene: TRBV20-1; clone size: -; J gene: TRBJ2-5; D gene: -; CDR3 protein: CSVPKRQQETQYF; CDR3 DNA: TGCAGTGTCCCCAAGCGACAACAAGAGACCCAGTACTTC
V gene: TRBV20-1; clone size: few; J gene: TRBJ1-1; D gene: -; CDR3 protein: CSARVGDTEAFF; CDR3 DNA: TGCAGTGCTAGGGTAGGGGACACTGAAGCTTTCTTT
V gene: TRBV4-2; clone size: few; J gene: TRBJ2-3; D gene: TRBD2; CDR3 protein: CASSFLLAGGPDTQYF; CDR3 DNA: TGTGCCAGCAGCTTCCTACTAGCGGGGGGGCCAGATACGCAGTATTTT
V gene: TRBV30; clone size: -; J gene: TRBJ2-7; D gene: -; CDR3 protein: CAWSSHGGLLYEQYF; CDR3 DNA: TGTGCCTGGAGCTCCCACGGCGGACTGTTATACGAGCAGTACTTC
V gene: TRBV20-1; clone size: few; J gene: TRBJ1-1; D gene: -; CDR3 protein: CSARALLMNTEAFF; CDR3 DNA: TGCAGTGCTAGAGCCCTGCTAATGAACACTGAAGCTTTCTTT
V gene: TRBV11-2; clone size: -; J gene: TRBJ2-1; D gene: TRBD2; CDR3 protein: CASSWRTSGRRATYNEQFF; CDR3 DNA: TGTGCCAGCAGCTGGCGGACTAGCGGGCGGCGAGCCACCTACAATGAGCAGTTCTTC
V gene: TRBV6-6; clone size: -; J gene: TRBJ1-2; D gene: TRBD1; CDR3 protein: CASSTIDRGREAF; CDR3 DNA: TGTGCCAGCAGCACCATTGACAGGGGGCGTGAAGCCTTC
V gene: TRBV7-2; clone size: few; J gene: TRBJ2-3; D gene: TRBD2; CDR3 protein: CASSFRLAGYTDTQYF; CDR3 DNA: TGTGCCAGCAGCTTCAGACTAGCGGGGTACACAGATACGCAGTATTTT